This T cell receptor beta chain was captured in a study of T cell repertoires in cytomegalovirus infection. A note on this clonotype: The antigen remains undetermined.

TCRdb used MiXCR to reprocess the reads, holding one entry per CDR3 protein. The top ten hold around an eighth of the sample, which has 830,000 or so distinct CDR3 sequences, about 30% seen once. CDR3 length equals 14 residues. Germline values: CDR1 SGHDT, CDR2 YYEEEE. V gave up 4 bases and J gave up 4 bases, with 14 bases separating them. Sequences were derived from cultured CD8+ T cells from PBMCs, sampled from culture after CMV antigen stimulation. The source of this sequence is a human donor in good health (CMV status not recorded). Some clones in this sample may be carry-over from other donors' samples. The genes are TRBV5-6 and TRBJ2-5, with D possibly TRBD1 on 6 matching bases. CDR3 region: CASSRGTTIETQYF. Written as DNA, the CDR3 is TGTGCCAGCAGCCGAGGGACAACCATAGAGACCCAGTACTTC.